This passage covers 2 T cell receptor beta chains from one sample sequenced in a study of T cell changes during pregnancy in multiple sclerosis. TCRdb's table, derived via immunoSEQ multiplex PCR, lists solely in-frame clones and lacks some. The top ten clones hold 1.4% to 1.5% of a sample with tens of thousands of clones, 90% of them seen once. The sequenced sample was peripheral blood, obtained in the third trimester of pregnancy. Receptor source: a female donor with multiple sclerosis, enrolled in a pregnancy study.

The chain joins TRBV5-1 to TRBJ1-3; D uncertain. Germline values: CDR1 SGHRS, CDR2 YFSETQ. V lost 6 bases, J lost 0 bases, and 10 bases lay in between. This CDR3 comprises 14 residues. The CDR3 DNA follows: TGCGCCAGCACCCCTGAGCTCTCTGGAAACACCATATATTTT. It codes for CASTPELSGNTIYF. The full variable domain, rest sourced from reference TRBV5-1 and TRBJ1-3, is KAGVTQTPRYLIKTRGQQVTLSCSPISGHRSVSWYQQTPGQGLQFLFEYFSETQRNKGNFPGRFSGRQFSNSRSEMNVSTLELGDSALYLCASTPELSGNTIYFGEGSWLTVV.

The V and J genes are TRBV18 and TRBJ2-1; 13 positions agree with TRBD2. Germline V gene data show CDR1 as KGHSH and CDR2 as LQKENI. The CDR3 contains 16 residues. The junction had 2 bases not matched to a gene; V was cut back by 2 bases and J by 4 bases. This CDR3 is CASSPGLAGAYNEQFF. Here the CDR3 DNA reads TGTGCCAGCTCACCAGGACTAGCGGGAGCATACAATGAGCAGTTCTTC. Full variable domain (remainder filled in from reference TRBV18 and TRBJ2-1): NAGVMQNPRHLVRRRGQEARLRCSPMKGHSHVYWYRQLPEEGLKFMVYLQKENIIDESGMPKERFSAEFPKEGPSILRIQQVVRGDSAAYFCASSPGLAGAYNEQFFGPGTRLTVL.